A selection of T cell receptor beta chains follows, all from one sample in a study of T cell responses to AZD1222 COVID-19 vaccine. Produced via immunoSEQ multiplex PCR; TCRdb's table is partial and in-frame only. Of roughly 130,000 clones detected, 80% to 90% appear once; the ten largest clones hold roughly a sixth. Sequenced here: peripheral blood, sampled on day 0 of MenACWY control vaccination. These receptors were taken from an adult in good health. Both conserved end residues are part of each CDR3. Fields, in order: clone size, V gene, D gene, J gene, CDR3 DNA, CDR3 protein. The D gene is left open where the match is weak. The size entry is marked missing in some rows and otherwise reads once, few, many or a size class.

.	TRBV20-1	.	TRBJ1-1	TGCAGTGCTAGAGATCTAGGCAAGGCTTTCTTT	CSARDLGKAFF
.	TRBV5-5	.	TRBJ1-1	TGTGCCAGCAGCTTCTCTAACACTGAAGCTTTCTTT	CASSFSNTEAFF
.	TRBV6-2/TRBV6-3	TRBD2	TRBJ2-3	TGTGCCAGCAGTTACCCTTCTGGGAGCGGGAGATCAAGGACAGATACGCAGTATTTT	CASSYPSGSGRSRTDTQYF
.	TRBV9	.	TRBJ2-1	TGTGCCAGCAGCGTATTAGGGGGAACCTACAATGAGCAGTTCTTC	CASSVLGGTYNEQFF
.	TRBV6-4	.	TRBJ2-1	TGTGCCAGCAGTGACTCCTGGACCACGTCCAAAGAGCAGTTCTTC	CASSDSWTTSKEQFF
.	TRBV21-1	.	TRBJ1-2	TGTGCCAGCACTAAGCACAGGGGAGGCTATGGCTACACCTTC	CASTKHRGGYGYTF
.	TRBV7-2	.	TRBJ1-5	TGTGCCAGCAGCTTAGCGGGGGTTTCGCCCCAGCATTTT	CASSLAGVSPQHF
.	TRBV18	TRBD1	TRBJ1-4	TGTGCCAGCTCACCACCGCGGGACAGGTTTAATGAAAAACTGTTTTTT	CASSPPRDRFNEKLFF
.	TRBV5-4	.	TRBJ1-1	TGTGCCAGCAGCTTGGGGGCATCCATGAACACTGAAGCTTTCTTT	CASSLGASMNTEAFF
.	TRBV3-1/TRBV3-2	TRBD2	TRBJ2-2	TGTGCCAGCAGCCAATCAATCGGACTAGCGGGAGAGGGGAACACCGGGGAGCTGTTTTTT	CASSQSIGLAGEGNTGELFF
.	TRBV10-3	.	TRBJ2-3	TGTGCCGTCAGTACGGGGACAGATACGCAGTATTTT	CAVSTGTDTQYF
.	TRBV15	.	TRBJ1-3	TGTGCCACCAGCAGAGACCTGGGACAAAGCACCATATATTTT	CATSRDLGQSTIYF
.	TRBV10-2	.	TRBJ1-1	TGCGCCAGCAGTGAAGTCGGAGGTGGGGCGGGGGCTTTCTTT	CASSEVGGGAGAFF
.	TRBV19	.	TRBJ2-2	TGTGCCAGTAGTGTCTATAAAAACACCGGGGAGCTGTTTTTT	CASSVYKNTGELFF
.	TRBV28	.	TRBJ1-1	TGTGCCAGCAGCCTTGGGGGACACCTGGAATCTTTCTTT	CASSLGGHLESFF
.	TRBV5-1	TRBD2	TRBJ2-3	TGCGCCAGCAGCGCCGGGACTAGCGGGAGGGATACGCAGTATTTT	CASSAGTSGRDTQYF
.	TRBV19	TRBD2	TRBJ2-1	TGTGCCAGTAGTTCCGTGGTAGCGGGAGCCTACAATGAGCAGTTCTTC	CASSSVVAGAYNEQFF
.	TRBV7-2	.	TRBJ1-1	TGTGCCAGCGCACCGGGACGGGCTAACACTGAAGCTTTCTTT	CASAPGRANTEAFF
.	TRBV7-9	TRBD1	TRBJ2-7	TGTGCCAGCAGCACTGACAGGGGAAACCCCTACGAGCAGTACTTC	CASSTDRGNPYEQYF
.	TRBV7-9	.	TRBJ1-4	TGTGCCAGCAACTATGGACAGAGTAATGAAAAACTGTTTTTT	CASNYGQSNEKLFF
once	TRBV2	.	TRBJ2-3	TGTGCCAGCAGGGTGGGGGACCCCTCACACGCAGATACGCAGTATTTT	CASRVGDPSHADTQYF
.	TRBV4-1	TRBD1	TRBJ1-1	TGCGCCAGCAGCTGGTTCGGGACAGGGAACACTGAAGCTTTCTTT	CASSWFGTGNTEAFF
.	TRBV4-1	.	TRBJ2-7	TGCGCCAGCAGCCAAGGACCGGGCGGTGCCTACGAGCAGTACTTC	CASSQGPGGAYEQYF
.	TRBV19	.	TRBJ2-1	TGTGCCAGTAGTAACCACAGGAGACTACACAATGAGCAGTTCTTC	CASSNHRRLHNEQFF
.	TRBV19	.	TRBJ1-3	TGTGCCAGTAGTCCGTTCGGGACTCATGGTTTAAGCTCTGGAAACACCATATATTTT	CASSPFGTHGLSSGNTIYF
.	TRBV19	.	TRBJ1-5	TGTGCCAGTAGTACTCAAGATTCACAGCCCCAGCATTTT	CASSTQDSQPQHF
.	TRBV18	.	TRBJ2-7	TGTGCCAGCTCACCAGCGGCAGGCCGTCAAAATTACGAGCAGTACTTC	CASSPAAGRQNYEQYF
.	TRBV7-2	TRBD2	TRBJ2-5	TGTGCCAGCAGCTTAGGGCTAGCGGGGCCTCAAGAGACCCAGTACTTC	CASSLGLAGPQETQYF
.	TRBV19	TRBD1	TRBJ2-7	TGTGCCAGTAGCCGACAGGGGACCTACGAGCAGTACTTC	CASSRQGTYEQYF
.	TRBV3-1/TRBV3-2	.	TRBJ2-3	TGTGCCAGCAGCCAAAGAGGAAGGGGACTGGATACGCAGTATTTT	CASSQRGRGLDTQYF
.	TRBV18	TRBD1	TRBJ2-7	TGTGCCAGCTCACAGCAGGGGGACCTGGGCTCCTACGAGCAGTACTTC	CASSQQGDLGSYEQYF
.	TRBV19	.	TRBJ1-6	TGTGCCAGTAGTATAGGTGGCCAGAGCAATTCACCCCTCCACTTT	CASSIGGQSNSPLHF
.	TRBV19	TRBD1	TRBJ1-5	TGTGCCAGTAGCCGGGACAGTCTTGGGAGCAATCAGCCCCAGCATTTT	CASSRDSLGSNQPQHF
.	TRBV9	TRBD2	TRBJ2-7	TGTGCCAGCAGCGTAGCTGGTGCTAGCGGGAGGGTACACGAGCAGTACTTC	CASSVAGASGRVHEQYF
.	TRBV5-1	TRBD2	TRBJ2-7	TGCGCCAGCAGCTTGGGGGACTATCCTTACGAGCAGTACTTC	CASSLGDYPYEQYF
.	TRBV5-4	TRBD2	TRBJ2-1	TGTGCCAGCAGCGGGCGGGGGGCACCATCATACAATGAGCAGTTCTTC	CASSGRGAPSYNEQFF
.	TRBV28	.	TRBJ2-6	TGTGCCAGCAGTTCCCTCAATCGGGGCTCTGGGGCCAACGTCCTGACTTTC	CASSSLNRGSGANVLTF
.	TRBV28	.	TRBJ1-1	TGTGCCAGCAGAGTAGGGGGTGGGAACACTGAAGCTTTCTTT	CASRVGGGNTEAFF
.	TRBV5-1	.	TRBJ2-7	TGCGCCAGCAGCTTAGAGATCGGGGGATCCTACGAGCAGTACTTC	CASSLEIGGSYEQYF
.	TRBV6-1	TRBD2	TRBJ2-1	TGTGCCAGCAGTGAAGACGGCCTAGCGGGAGGGCGTTTCCTTTACAATGAGCAGTTCTTC	CASSEDGLAGGRFLYNEQFF
.	TRBV7-9	.	TRBJ2-5	TGTGCCAGCAGCTTTTTTGGCCAAGAGACCCAGTACTTC	CASSFFGQETQYF
.	TRBV12-3/TRBV12-4	.	TRBJ2-1	TGTGCCAGCAGACCCCGAACGTGGGAGCAGTTCTTC	CASRPRTWEQFF